This is a list of T cell receptor beta chains from one sample in a study of cytomegalovirus exposure and HLA in healthy donors. TCRdb keeps only in-frame clones here, not all; method: immunoSEQ multiplex PCR. This table holds approximately 160,000 clones, over 65% found once. Input material: PBMCs. The receptors come from a man aged 18 to 35 in good health and CMV-seropositive. Both conserved end residues are part of each CDR3. A D gene is named only where the DNA matches it firmly. Not all rows give a size; the values are once, few, many and, for expanded clones, a class.

d_call	clone_size	v_call	j_call	cdr3_aa	cdr3_nt
-	-	TRBV6-4	TRBJ2-3	CASKGVFVMRAQYF	TGTGCCAGCAAGGGGGTCTTTGTAATGCGTGCGCAGTATTTT
-	-	TRBV6-1	TRBJ1-3	CASSEWAGGGNTIYF	TGTGCCAGCAGTGAATGGGCCGGGGGTGGAAACACCATATATTTT
TRBD1	-	TRBV6-1	TRBJ1-1	CASSDPTGGDNLVANTEAFF	TGTGCCAGCAGTGATCCGACAGGGGGCGATAATTTGGTAGCGAACACTGAAGCTTTCTTT
-	-	TRBV21-1	TRBJ2-2	CASILIEVRELFF	TGTGCCAGCATCCTCATAGAGGTTAGGGAGCTGTTTTTT
-	few	TRBV6-1	TRBJ1-1	CASSENSNTEAFF	TGTGCCAGCAGTGAAAACAGTAACACTGAAGCTTTCTTT
TRBD2	-	TRBV11-3	TRBJ2-5	CASSRPAVGGWWQETQYF	TGTGCCAGCAGCCGCCCGGCCGTGGGAGGGTGGTGGCAGGAGACCCAGTACTTC
-	-	TRBV19	TRBJ1-1	CASSGQYNTEAFF	TGTGCCAGTAGCGGACAGTACAACACTGAAGCTTTCTTT
TRBD2	-	TRBV5-1	TRBJ2-1	CASSLDSLAGYNEQFF	TGCGCCAGCAGCTTGGATTCCCTAGCGGGGTACAATGAGCAGTTCTTC
TRBD1	-	TRBV7-9	TRBJ1-1	CASSRRGLGRNTEAFF	TGTGCCAGCAGCCGCAGGGGGCTCGGCAGGAACACTGAAGCTTTCTTT
-	-	TRBV28	TRBJ1-4	CASRQNEKLFF	TGTGCCAGTCGACAAAACGAAAAACTGTTTTTT
TRBD1	few	TRBV7-9	TRBJ2-3	CASSLMTGTDTQYF	TGTGCCAGCAGCTTAATGACAGGGACAGATACGCAGTATTTT